The 5 T cell receptor beta chains reported below all come from one sample, sequenced in a study of blood T cell repertoires in COVID-19. The assay was immunoSEQ multiplex PCR, and TCRdb's table has in-frame clones only and misses some. The data show about 480,000 clones, with 87% seen just once and approximately 2% held by the top ten. The specimen sequenced was PBMCs or T cells enriched from blood (not recorded which). The receptors here all came from a woman under 30 with acute COVID-19.

A word on this clone: Other DNA sequences from this sample encode an identical CDR3 as well. The rearrangement joins TRBV28 to TRBJ2-7; unclear D gene. Trimming stripped 3 bases from V and 3 bases from J, with 3 bases between. The CDR3 length is 11 residues. CDR1 is MDHEN and CDR2 is SYDVKM in the germline V gene. Written as DNA, the CDR3 is TGTGCCAGCAGTTTCAACTACGAGCAGTACTTC. Its translation: CASSFNYEQYF.

The rearrangement joins TRBV5-1 to TRBJ2-2, with unresolved D. V lost 0 bases and J lost 7, with 7 bases in between. The CDR3 is 13 residues long. Per germline, CDR1 SGHRS and CDR2 YFSETQ. DNA of the CDR3: TGCGCCAGCAGCTTGGAGCCGATCGGGGAGCTGTTTTTT. Translating gives CASSLEPIGELFF. Full variable domain (remainder filled in from reference TRBV5-1 and TRBJ2-2): KAGVTQTPRYLIKTRGQQVTLSCSPISGHRSVSWYQQTPGQGLQFLFEYFSETQRNKGNFPGRFSGRQFSNSRSEMNVSTLELGDSALYLCASSLEPIGELFFGEGSRLTVL.

The rearrangement uses TRBV11-3 and TRBJ2-3; D might be TRBD1 (6 bases). The CDR3 sequence is 13 residues long. V lost 6 bases, J lost 2 bases, and 9 bases lay in between. Looked up from germline, CDR1 is SGHNT and CDR2 is YENEEA. DNA for the CDR3: TGTGCCAGCAGGGACAGACTCACAGATACGCAGTATTTT. It translates to CASRDRLTDTQYF.

The CDR3 coding sequence is TGCGCCAGCAGCTTGGCCAGGGGTGATGGCTACACCTTC. This gives the protein CASSLARGDGYTF. The chain employs TRBV5-1 and TRBJ1-2; a possible D gene is TRBD1 (6 bases). Trimming cost V 0 bases and J 6 bases, with 9 bases left between them. The CDR3 runs 13 residues. Germline CDR1 and CDR2: SGHRS and YFSETQ.

The chain employs TRBV5-4 and TRBJ2-1; D perhaps matches TRBD2 (5 bases). The CDR3 runs 13 residues. V was cut by 5 bases and J by 5 bases, with 11 bases left in between. In germline, CDR1 is SGHNT, CDR2 YYREEE (reference sequence). CDR3 DNA sequence: TGTGCCAGCAGACTAGTTATCGACAATGAGCAGTTCTTC. Translated, it gives CASRLVIDNEQFF. Full variable domain (rest looked up from reference TRBV5-4 and TRBJ2-1): ETGVTQSPTHLIKTRGQQVTLRCSSQSGHNTVSWYQQALGQGPQFIFQYYREEENGRGNFPPRFSGLQFPNYSSELNVNALELDDSALYLCASRLVIDNEQFFGPGTRLTVL.